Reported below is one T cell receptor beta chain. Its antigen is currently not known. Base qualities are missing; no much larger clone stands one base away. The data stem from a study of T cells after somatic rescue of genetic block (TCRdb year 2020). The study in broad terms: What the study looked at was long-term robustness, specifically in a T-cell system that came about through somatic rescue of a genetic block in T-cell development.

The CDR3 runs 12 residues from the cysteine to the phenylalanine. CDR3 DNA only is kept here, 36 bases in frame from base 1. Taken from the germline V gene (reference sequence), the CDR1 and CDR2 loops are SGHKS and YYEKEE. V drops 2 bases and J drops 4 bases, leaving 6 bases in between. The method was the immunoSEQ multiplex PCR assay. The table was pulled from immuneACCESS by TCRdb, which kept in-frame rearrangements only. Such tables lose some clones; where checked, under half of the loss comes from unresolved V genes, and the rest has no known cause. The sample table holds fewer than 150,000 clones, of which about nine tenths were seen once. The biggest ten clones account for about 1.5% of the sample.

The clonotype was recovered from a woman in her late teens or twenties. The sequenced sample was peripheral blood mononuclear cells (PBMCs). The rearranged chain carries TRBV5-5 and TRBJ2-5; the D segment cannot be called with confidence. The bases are TGTGCCAGCAGCTTTGTTACAGAGACCCAGTACTTC. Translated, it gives CASSFVTETQYF.